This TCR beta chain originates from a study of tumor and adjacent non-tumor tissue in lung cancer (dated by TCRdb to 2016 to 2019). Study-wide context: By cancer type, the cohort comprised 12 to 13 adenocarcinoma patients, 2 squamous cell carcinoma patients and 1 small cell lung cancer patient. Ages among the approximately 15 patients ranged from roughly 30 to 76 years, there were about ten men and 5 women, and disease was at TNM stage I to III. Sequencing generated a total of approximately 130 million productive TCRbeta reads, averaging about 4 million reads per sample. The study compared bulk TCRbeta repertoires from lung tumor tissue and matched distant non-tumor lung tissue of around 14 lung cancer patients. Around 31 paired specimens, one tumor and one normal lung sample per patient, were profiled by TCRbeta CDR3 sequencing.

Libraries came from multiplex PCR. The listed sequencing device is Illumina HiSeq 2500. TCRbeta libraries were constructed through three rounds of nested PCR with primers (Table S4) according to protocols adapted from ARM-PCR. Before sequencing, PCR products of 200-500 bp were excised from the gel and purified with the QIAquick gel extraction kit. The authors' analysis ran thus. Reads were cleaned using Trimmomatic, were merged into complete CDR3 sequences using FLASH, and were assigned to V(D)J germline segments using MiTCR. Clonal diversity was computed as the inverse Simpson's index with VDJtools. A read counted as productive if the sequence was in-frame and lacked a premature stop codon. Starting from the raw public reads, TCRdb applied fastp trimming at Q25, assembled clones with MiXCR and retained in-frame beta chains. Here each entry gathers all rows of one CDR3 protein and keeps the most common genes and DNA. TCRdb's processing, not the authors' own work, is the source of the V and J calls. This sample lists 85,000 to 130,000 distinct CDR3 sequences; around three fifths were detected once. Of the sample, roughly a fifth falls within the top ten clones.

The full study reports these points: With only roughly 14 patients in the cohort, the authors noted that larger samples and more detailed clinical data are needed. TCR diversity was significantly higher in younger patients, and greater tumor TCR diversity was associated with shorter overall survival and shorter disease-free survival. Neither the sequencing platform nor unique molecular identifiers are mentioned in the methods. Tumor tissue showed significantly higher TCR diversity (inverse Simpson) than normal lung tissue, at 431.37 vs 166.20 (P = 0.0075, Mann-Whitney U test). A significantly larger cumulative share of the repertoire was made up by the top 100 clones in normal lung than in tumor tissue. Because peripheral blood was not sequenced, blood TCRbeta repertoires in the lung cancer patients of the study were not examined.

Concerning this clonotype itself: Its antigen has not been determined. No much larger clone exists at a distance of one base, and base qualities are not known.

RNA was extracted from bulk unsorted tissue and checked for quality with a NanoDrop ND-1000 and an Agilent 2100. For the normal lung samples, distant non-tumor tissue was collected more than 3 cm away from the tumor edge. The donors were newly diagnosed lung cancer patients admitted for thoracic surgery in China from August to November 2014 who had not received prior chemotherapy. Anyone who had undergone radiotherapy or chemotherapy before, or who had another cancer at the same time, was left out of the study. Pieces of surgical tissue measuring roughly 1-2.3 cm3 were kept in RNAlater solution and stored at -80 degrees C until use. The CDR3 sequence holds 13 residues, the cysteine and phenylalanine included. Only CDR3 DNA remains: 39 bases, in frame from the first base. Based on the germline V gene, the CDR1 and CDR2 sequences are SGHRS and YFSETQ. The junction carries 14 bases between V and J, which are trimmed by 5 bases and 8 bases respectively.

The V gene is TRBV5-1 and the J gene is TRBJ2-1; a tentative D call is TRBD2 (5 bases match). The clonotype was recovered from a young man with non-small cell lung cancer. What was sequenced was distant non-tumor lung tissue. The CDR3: CASSLPWTHEQFF. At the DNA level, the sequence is TGCGCCAGCAGTCTTCCCTGGACTCATGAGCAGTTCTTC.